This T cell receptor beta chain was captured by sequencing in a study of T cell changes during pregnancy in multiple sclerosis. Repertoires were generated with immunoSEQ multiplex PCR, while TCRdb's copy carries only in-frame clones and drops some. The sample shows roughly 40,000 clones, approximately 92% of them seen only once. Germline assignment: CDR1 SGHVS and CDR2 FQNEAQ. The CDR3 loop spans 12 amino acids. Trimming stripped 6 bases from V and 7 bases from J, with 12 bases between. The clonotype was recovered from a female donor in good health, enrolled as a control in a pregnancy study. The chain couples TRBV7-8 to TRBJ1-2; D gene ambiguous. This specimen was CD4+ T cells from peripheral blood mononuclear cells, taken after pregnancy. CDR3: CASRAAGFGYTF. CDR3 coding DNA: TGTGCCAGCAGGGCCGCGGGGTTTGGCTACACCTTC.